These 8 T cell receptor beta chains share one sample of origin, sequenced in a study of vaccination and CD4 T cells after COVID-19. Antigens of these TCRs are unknown. At the Johns Hopkins FTIC core, DNA taken from cultured CD4+ T cells was sequenced by way of the Oncomine TCR Beta short-read assay. TCRdb re-derived calls from the PCR reads in MiXCR, one entry per CDR3 protein. The sample yields tens of thousands of distinct CDR3 sequences, 45% to 50% seen once. Sample treatment: roughly 10-day PBMC culture with coronavirus spike peptide pools or control peptides (ViraFEST assay). The sequencing input was CD4+ T cells from blood, cultured in vitro. All receptors derive from a human donor who had recovered from COVID-19.

The chain links TRBV6-1 to TRBJ2-7; 9 bases match TRBD1. The CDR3 covers 17 residues. Germline V CDR1 and CDR2: MNHNS, SASEGT. Trimming removed 2 bases from V and 3 bases from J; junction bases left unmatched: 11. The CDR3 loop is CASSELEDRGNFYEQYF. Written as DNA, the CDR3 is TGTGCCAGCAGTGAATTAGAGGACAGGGGCAACTTCTACGAGCAGTACTTC.

This clonotype has just a few counts. V is TRBV20-1 and J is TRBJ2-5, with TRBD1 as a possible D gene (6 bases). Germline lookup yields CDR1 DFQATT and CDR2 SNEGSKA (reference sequence). This CDR3 is 12 amino acids long. V was trimmed by 6 bases and J by 0 bases, leaving 8 bases between them. CDR3 protein: CSARTDQETQYF. In nucleotides, the CDR3 is TGCAGTGCCCGGACAGACCAAGAGACCCAGTACTTC.

The chain is built from TRBV6-5 and TRBJ1-5; D may be TRBD1 (5 bases). This CDR3 contains 16 residues. Trimming removed 4 bases from V and 1 base from J, with 14 bases in between. Germline lookup yields CDR1 MNHEY and CDR2 SVGAGI. The CDR3 region is CASSSHGGRSNQPQHF. The CDR3 DNA sequence: TGTGCCAGCAGTTCCCACGGGGGTAGGAGCAATCAGCCCCAGCATTTT.

The chain couples TRBV11-3 to TRBJ1-3; no firm D call. This CDR3 is built from 14 residues. Germline V CDR1 and CDR2: SGHNT, YENEEA. V dropped 3 bases and J dropped 0 bases, with 6 bases sitting between them. This chain's CDR3 is CASSFLSSGNTIYF. In DNA form, the CDR3 reads TGTGCCAGCAGCTTCCTTAGCTCTGGAAACACCATATATTTT.

The V and J genes are TRBV20-1 and TRBJ2-5; TRBD2 matches at 12 bases. Trimming cost V 5 bases and J 5 bases; bases outside gene matches: 12. The germline CDR1 and CDR2 sequences are DFQATT and SNEGSKA (reference sequence). The CDR3 totals 16 residues. The CDR3 nucleotides read TGCAGTGCTCTGGGCCCTCTAGCGGGAGGGCCTGAGACCCAGTACTTC. This codes for CSALGPLAGGPETQYF.

V is TRBV7-2 and J is TRBJ2-5; 8 positions match TRBD2. CDR3 length: 14 residues. Germline CDR1 is SGHTA and CDR2 is FQGNSA. With 5 bases clipped from V and 3 bases from J, the junction kept 5 bases outside the gene matches. The CDR3 nucleotides read TGTGCCAGCAGCCATACTAGCGGAAAAGAGACCCAGTACTTC. Translating it yields CASSHTSGKETQYF.

The chain is built from TRBV18 and TRBJ1-6; D possibly corresponds to TRBD1 (6 bases). The CDR3 runs 15 residues. V lost 6 bases, J lost 9 bases, and 18 bases lay in between. The germline CDR1 and CDR2 sequences are KGHSH and LQKENI. CDR3 bases: TGTGCCAGCTCCCCTACACGGCAGGGGAGTTCACCCCTCCACTTT. This codes for CASSPTRQGSSPLHF.

This chain connects TRBV18 to TRBJ1-3, with D possibly TRBD1 on 5 matching bases. Looked up from germline, CDR1 is KGHSH and CDR2 is LQKENI. The CDR3 totals 17 residues. Trimming removed 2 bases at V and 0 bases at J, with 14 bases between. The CDR3 DNA reads TGTGCCAGCTCACCAATTCGGGGACCGTCCTCTGGAAACACCATATATTTT. Its protein product is CASSPIRGPSSGNTIYF.